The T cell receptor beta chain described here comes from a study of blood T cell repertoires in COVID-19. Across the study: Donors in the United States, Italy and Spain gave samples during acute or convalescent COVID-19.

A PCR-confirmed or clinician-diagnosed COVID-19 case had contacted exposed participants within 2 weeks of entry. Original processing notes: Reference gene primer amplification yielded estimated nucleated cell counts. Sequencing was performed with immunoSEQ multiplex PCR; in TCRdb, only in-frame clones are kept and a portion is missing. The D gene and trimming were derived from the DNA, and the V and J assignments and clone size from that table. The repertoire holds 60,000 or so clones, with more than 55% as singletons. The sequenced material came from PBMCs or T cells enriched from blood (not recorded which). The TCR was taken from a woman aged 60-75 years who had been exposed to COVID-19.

CDR3 protein: CASSKGQWENIQYF. CDR3 nucleotides: TGTGCCAGCAGTAAGGGACAGTGGGAAAACATTCAGTACTTC. The chain recombines TRBV6-5 with TRBJ2-4, with 7 bases aligning to TRBD1. Trimming at V came to 5 bases and at J to 5 bases, leaving 6 bases not matched to a gene. Germline CDR1 reads MNHEY; CDR2 reads SVGAGI. This CDR3 spans 14 amino acids.